This T cell receptor beta chain derives from a study of molecular identifiers for immune sequencing clone quantification. Whole-study findings and limits: The study reportedly detected spiked Jurkat TCR RNA from one cell among 990,000 or so naive cells.

This clonotype was counted many times. Its target is unknown. V lost 0 bases and J lost 6, with 9 bases in between. This CDR3 contains 13 residues. Germline V CDR1 and CDR2: SGHRS, YFSETQ. TCR libraries were built in bulk with a published protocol and specific TCR primers. TCRdb re-derived calls from the PCR reads in MiXCR, one entry per CDR3 protein. The profile shows over 600,000 distinct CDR3 sequences, 15% to 20% of them singletons. This chain joins TRBV5-1 and TRBJ1-1; D is ambiguous. Sequenced: naive CD8+ T cells from blood, with Jurkat cell RNA spiked in. Subset reported: FACS-sorted CD8+CD4-CCR7+CD45RA+ naive T cells. The clonotype was recovered from a human donor in good health. Some libraries in this study had Jurkat cell RNA spiked in. The CDR3 sequence is CASSLAGSAEAFF. The CDR3 DNA reads as TGCGCCAGCAGCTTGGCCGGAAGTGCTGAAGCTTTCTTT.